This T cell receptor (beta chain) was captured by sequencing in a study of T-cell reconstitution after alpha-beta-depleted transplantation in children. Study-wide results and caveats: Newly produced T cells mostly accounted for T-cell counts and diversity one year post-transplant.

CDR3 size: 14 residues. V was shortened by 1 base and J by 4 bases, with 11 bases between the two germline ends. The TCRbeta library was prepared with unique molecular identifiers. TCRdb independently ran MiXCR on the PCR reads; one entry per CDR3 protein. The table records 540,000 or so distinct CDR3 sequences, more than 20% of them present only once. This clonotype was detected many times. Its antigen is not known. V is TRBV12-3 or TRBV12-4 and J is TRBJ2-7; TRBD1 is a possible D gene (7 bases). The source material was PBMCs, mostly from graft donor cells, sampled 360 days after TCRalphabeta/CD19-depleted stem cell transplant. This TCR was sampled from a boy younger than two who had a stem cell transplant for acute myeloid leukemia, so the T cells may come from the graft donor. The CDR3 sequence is CASSLGRGEYEQYF. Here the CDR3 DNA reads TGTGCCAGCAGTTTAGGCAGGGGGGAGTACGAGCAGTACTTC.